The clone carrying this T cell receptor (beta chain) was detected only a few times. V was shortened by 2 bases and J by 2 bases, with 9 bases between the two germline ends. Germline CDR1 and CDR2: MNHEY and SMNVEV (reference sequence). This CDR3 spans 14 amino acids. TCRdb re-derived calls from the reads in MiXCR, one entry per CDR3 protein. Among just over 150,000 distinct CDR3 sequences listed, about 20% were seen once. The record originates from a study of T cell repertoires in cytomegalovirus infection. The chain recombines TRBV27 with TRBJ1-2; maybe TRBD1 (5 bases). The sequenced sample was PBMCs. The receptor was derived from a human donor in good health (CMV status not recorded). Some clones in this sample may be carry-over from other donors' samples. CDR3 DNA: TGTGCCAGCAGTTTAGGTGGGGGGAACTATGGCTACACCTTC. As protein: CASSLGGGNYGYTF.